This T cell receptor (beta chain) appears in the sequencing data of a study of T cell changes during pregnancy in multiple sclerosis. The data were produced by immunoSEQ multiplex PCR, yet TCRdb's version contains in-frame clones alone and is incomplete. The table records about 58,000 clones, about 89% of them present only once. V lost 3 bases to trimming and J lost 2 bases, with 12 bases between them. Germline CDR1 reads SGHDT; CDR2 reads YYEEEE. The CDR3 extends over 15 amino acids. The sequence came from a female donor in good health, enrolled as a control in a pregnancy study. V and J are TRBV5-6 and TRBJ2-4; perhaps TRBD1 as D (6 bases). This specimen was CD4+ T cells from peripheral blood mononuclear cells, taken after pregnancy. CDR3 sequence reads: CASSSTTGSKNIQYF. The CDR3 DNA sequence: TGTGCCAGCAGCTCGACTACAGGGTCCAAAAACATTCAGTACTTC.